This section outlines one T cell receptor (beta chain) sequence together with its context. This clone was counted only a few times. Its antigen is still unknown. No per-base quality is available; no much larger clone lies one base away. Whole blood was collected in K2EDTA tubes by collaborating institutions according to the institutions' own protocols. For TCRbeta analysis, collaborator samples were shipped as frozen whole blood, as isolated PBMCs, or as DNA extracted from either sample type. This specimen comes from a study of blood T cell repertoires in COVID-19 (TCRdb year 2020). In terms of the full investigation: Collaborator samples came from the United States, Italy and Spain and covered acute and convalescent phases of COVID-19. A de-identified subject ID, COVID-19 status, age in years and sex were almost always included in the sample metadata. Where available, HLA class I and class II types were taken from metadata supplied by the sample provider and were not determined by assay-based typing. Subjects who had been exposed to COVID-19, were actively infected with it, or had recovered from it provided the deeply sampled blood TCRbeta repertoires that made up the dataset. The samples were drawn from two sources: the first 160 participants of the ongoing ImmuneRACE study, and over 950 subjects contributed by 6 global collaborators. The prospective study material was composed of cDNA or gDNA derived from T cells, B-cell-depleted T cells, or PBMCs. The repertoires were released in a freely available public database meant as a resource for research on the immune response to SARS-CoV-2. Paper-wide results and their limitations: How much clinical and demographic metadata was included differed by source and by participant, and the metadata was provided uncurated.

The CDR3 has 15 amino acids, counting the end cysteine and phenylalanine. Just the 45-base CDR3 DNA is kept, in frame starting at base 1. After removal of 3 bases from V and 5 bases from J, the junction retains 6 bases not matched to a gene. The germline V gene yields SGHTA for CDR1 and FQGTGA for CDR2. TCRbeta CDR3 regions were amplified from genomic DNA using the immunoSEQ Assay, a bias-controlled multiplex PCR. Per the source publication's procedure: Nucleated cell counts per sample were estimated from amplification of reference gene primers within the assay. To quantify the absolute abundance of each unique TCRbeta CDR3 rearrangement, sequence reads were collapsed and filtered. Productive Simpson clonality was computed per sample as the square root of Simpson's diversity index over productive rearrangements. TCRdb carries this immuneACCESS record with in-frame sequences only. Its versions omit some clonotypes, under half of them owing to an unresolved V gene in the studies checked, with the rest unexplained. V, J and clone size are taken as reported in that table, and D and trimming were inferred from the DNA itself. For this sample the table gives 150,000 to 200,000 clones, of which roughly nine tenths were detected only once. 0.75% to 0.95% of the sample is in the top ten clones.

This clonotype originated in a woman aged 70-85 years with acute or convalescent COVID-19. The chain employs TRBV7-3 and TRBJ2-2; TRBD2 matches 7 bases in the middle. The sample was peripheral blood. CDR3 reads: CASSLGLGGTGELFF. Read as DNA, the sequence is TGTGCCAGCAGCTTGGGCCTCGGGGGGACCGGGGAGCTGTTTTTT.